The next 24 T cell receptor beta chains were all read from a single sample in a study of identical twins (dated by TCRdb to the mid-2010s). Library construction relied on 5' RACE. Instrument used: Illumina HiSeq 2000. TCRdb reworked the public reads: Q25 trimming with fastp, MiXCR clone assembly, productive beta chains retained. Identical CDR3 protein sequences are pooled into one entry, listed with their most common genes and DNA. The sample records 600,000 to 700,000 distinct CDR3 sequences, approximately 21% of which are singletons. The ten largest clones add up to 4.3% of the sample. The data also belong to a second study, concerning T cells expressing NK-cell markers.

The source material was PBMCs. The receptors here all came from a woman between 18 and 30 years old in good health.

This chain joins TRBV20-1 and TRBJ2-5; D is perhaps TRBD2 (6 bases). CDR3 length equals 12 residues. Per the germline V gene, CDR1 is DFQATT and CDR2 is SNEGSKA (reference sequence). Trimming removed 5 bases at V and 0 bases at J, with 7 bases between. The CDR3 region has the DNA TGCAGTGCTCGGGGGAACCAAGAGACCCAGTACTTC. Translated, it gives CSARGNQETQYF.

This chain links TRBV6-5 with TRBJ1-5; D remains unclear. V gave up 0 bases and J gave up 4 bases, with 10 bases separating them. Germline V gives CDR1 MNHEY, CDR2 SVGAGI. This CDR3 comprises 15 residues. The CDR3 region is CASSYSGSINQPQHF. Written as DNA, the CDR3 is TGTGCCAGCAGTTACTCTGGATCTATTAATCAGCCCCAGCATTTT.

V is TRBV7-2 and J is TRBJ2-7; 15 positions match TRBD2. This CDR3 region has 18 residues. Looked up from germline, CDR1 is SGHTA and CDR2 is FQGNSA. The junction had 8 bases not matched to a gene; V was cut back by 0 bases and J by 5 bases. CDR3 nucleotides: TGTGCCAGCAGCTTAGCGGGACTAGCGGGAGGTCAGGGGCACGAGCAGTACTTC. This gives the protein CASSLAGLAGGQGHEQYF.

The V gene is TRBV12-5, the J gene TRBJ2-7; D remains ambiguous. Germline V gene data show CDR1 as LGHNT and CDR2 as FRNRAP. This CDR3 has 13 residues. Trimming stripped 4 bases from V and 3 bases from J, with 10 bases between. The CDR3 loop reads CASGSTTNYEQYF. For the CDR3, the DNA is TGTGCTAGTGGTTCAACTACCAACTACGAGCAGTACTTC.

The V and J genes are TRBV20-1 and TRBJ2-1; 9 bases map to TRBD1. Losses at the gene ends were 6 bases for V and 6 bases for J; bases not matched to a gene: 9. This CDR3 contains 14 residues. Germline CDR1 and CDR2: DFQATT and SNEGSKA (reference sequence). CDR3 nucleotide sequence: TGCAGTGCGGGGAACAGGGGGCGTCGCAATGAGCAGTTCTTC. This encodes CSAGNRGRRNEQFF.

The chain links TRBV29-1 to TRBJ1-2, with D possibly being TRBD1 (6 bases). This CDR3 has 18 amino acids. V lost 0 bases to trimming and J lost 0 bases, with 20 bases between them. Germline V gene sequence: CDR1 SQVTM, CDR2 ANQGSEA. CDR3 amino acids: CSVEDIPGQSVPNYGYTF. CDR3 sequence (DNA): TGCAGCGTTGAAGATATCCCCGGACAGTCTGTCCCTAACTATGGCTACACCTTC.

This clonotype has just a few counts. This rearrangement joins TRBV6-5 to TRBJ2-7; D perhaps matches TRBD2 (6 bases). From germline, CDR1 is MNHEY and CDR2 SVGAGI. CDR3 length: 13 amino acids. Trimming pared 7 bases from V and 4 bases from J, leaving 14 bases between. As DNA, the CDR3 is TGTGCCAGCACCTCTCCCGGGGGATACGAGCAGTACTTC. The encoded protein is CASTSPGGYEQYF.

This chain uses TRBV6-6 with TRBJ2-7; D is unclear. Germline loops: CDR1 MNHNY, CDR2 SVGAGI (reference sequence). V lost 4 bases to trimming and J lost 9 bases, with 13 bases between them. The CDR3 has 12 amino acids. This CDR3 is CASSSDGSPQYF. CDR3 bases: TGTGCCAGCAGTTCGGACGGATCCCCGCAGTACTTC.

The chain joins TRBV10-3 to TRBJ1-1, with 7 bases fitting TRBD1. Trimming removed 3 bases from V and 1 base from J; junction bases left unmatched: 2. CDR1 and CDR2 (germline): ENHRY, SYGVKD. This CDR3 spans 14 amino acids. The CDR3 spells CAISDRQGNTEAFF. CDR3 coding DNA: TGTGCCATCAGTGATCGACAGGGGAACACTGAAGCTTTCTTT.

This clonotype was found a few times. The chain has TRBV20-1 and TRBJ2-1; D remains ambiguous. The CDR3 is made up of 13 amino acids. CDR1 DFQATT and CDR2 SNEGSKA come from the germline V gene (reference sequence). Trimming removed 6 bases at V and 0 bases at J, with 9 bases between. CDR3 bases: TGCAGTGCCAGCGTCCCCTCCTACAATGAGCAGTTCTTC. Translation gives CSASVPSYNEQFF.

The chain is built from TRBV7-2 and TRBJ2-3; either TRBD1 or TRBD2 may supply D (7 bases each). This CDR3 comprises 15 residues. The germline V and J ends were trimmed by 6 bases and 2 bases, with 15 bases remaining between them. Germline CDR1 and CDR2: SGHTA and FQGNSA. This chain's CDR3 is CASSSQGGVTDTQYF. DNA for the CDR3: TGTGCCAGCAGTTCCCAGGGGGGGGTCACAGATACGCAGTATTTT.

V is TRBV5-1 and J is TRBJ2-7; possibly TRBD2 for D (6 bases). V was cut by 1 base and J by 2 bases, with 10 bases left in between. This CDR3 comprises 14 residues. Germline V CDR1 and CDR2: SGHRS, YFSETQ. The CDR3 DNA sequence: TGCGCCAGCAGCTTGAAGGGGACTCCCTACGAGCAGTACTTC. It specifies CASSLKGTPYEQYF. Drawing the rest from reference TRBV5-1 and TRBJ2-7, the complete variable domain is KAGVTQTPRYLIKTRGQQVTLSCSPISGHRSVSWYQQTPGQGLQFLFEYFSETQRNKGNFPGRFSGRQFSNSRSEMNVSTLELGDSALYLCASSLKGTPYEQYFGPGTRLTVT.

The V and J genes are TRBV6-5 and TRBJ2-1; D is unclear. Germline CDR1 reads MNHEY; CDR2 reads SVGAGI. This CDR3 region has 15 residues. Trimming cost V 4 bases and J 0 bases, with 10 bases left between them. Here the CDR3 DNA reads TGTGCCAGCAGTTGGGTCGCTAGCTCCTACAATGAGCAGTTCTTC. The encoded protein is CASSWVASSYNEQFF.

This clonotype turned up a few times. The chain carries TRBV6-5 and TRBJ2-2, with 9 bases identical to TRBD2. V lost 2 bases, J lost 5 bases, and 6 bases stayed unmatched. Germline CDR1 and CDR2: MNHEY and SVGAGI. This CDR3 is 16 amino acids long. CDR3: CASSYSLAGVTGELFF. The DNA for the CDR3 is TGTGCCAGCAGTTACAGTTTAGCGGGAGTGACCGGGGAGCTGTTTTTT.

The table lists this clonotype with many counts. The V and J genes are TRBV12-3 or TRBV12-4 and TRBJ2-1; D gene uncertain. CDR3 size: 12 residues. Between the trimmed V and J ends, which lost 3 bases and 10 bases, there was a span of 10 bases. In DNA form, the CDR3 reads TGTGCCAGCAGTTTTGTTGGTTACGAGCAGTTCTTC. Its translation is CASSFVGYEQFF.

This clonotype was seen ten or more times. This rearrangement joins TRBV11-2 to TRBJ1-3; no clear D gene. The CDR3 loop spans 13 amino acids. In germline, CDR1 is SGHAT, CDR2 FQNNGV. Trimming shortened V by 6 bases and J by 5 bases, and 11 bases separated the two germline ends. This CDR3 is CASRAIARNTIYF. CDR3 bases: TGTGCCAGCAGAGCAATTGCCCGAAACACCATATATTTT.

This clonotype was seen a handful of times. The J gene is TRBJ2-3, the V gene TRBV29-1, with D possibly TRBD1 on 5 matching bases. The CDR3 contains 15 residues. Trimming left V 2 bases short and J 2 bases short, with 14 bases between. Germline V gives CDR1 SQVTM, CDR2 ANQGSEA. CDR3: CSVELRGFITDTQYF. In DNA, the CDR3 is TGCAGCGTTGAATTAAGGGGTTTTATCACAGATACGCAGTATTTT.

This clonotype occurred many times. The chain combines TRBV4-3 with TRBJ2-3; 11 bases align to TRBD2. Germline V gives CDR1 LGHNA, CDR2 YSLEER. CDR3 length: 18 residues. V shed 1 base and J 0 bases; nucleotides not matched to a gene: 6. The CDR3 region has the DNA TGCGCCAGCAGCCAAGCGCTAGCGGGAGGTACTAGCACAGATACGCAGTATTTT. This translates into CASSQALAGGTSTDTQYF.

V usage is TRBV25-1 and J usage is TRBJ1-5; tentative D call: TRBD1 (6 bases). Trimming removed 3 bases at V and 6 bases at J, with 12 bases between. From germline, CDR1 is MGHDK and CDR2 SYGVNS. This CDR3 has 14 residues. CDR3 residues: CASSDHRATQPQHF. CDR3 sequence (DNA): TGTGCCAGCAGTGACCACAGGGCTACTCAGCCCCAGCATTTT.

The rearrangement joins TRBV7-9 to TRBJ1-1; perhaps TRBD1 as D (6 bases). Germline CDR1 is SEHNR and CDR2 is FQNEAQ (reference sequence). With 1 base removed from V and 7 bases from J, the gap between germline ends came to 13 bases. The CDR3 is made up of 14 amino acids. The CDR3 nucleotides read TGTGCCAGCAGCTTAGAGAGAGGGGGTGATGAAGCTTTCTTT. Its translation: CASSLERGGDEAFF. Using reference TRBV7-9 and TRBJ1-1 for the parts outside the CDR3, the full variable domain is DTGVSQNPRHKITKRGQNVTFRCDPISEHNRLYWYRQTLGQGPEFLTYFQNEAQLEKSRLLSDRFSAERPKGSFSTLEIQRTEQGDSAMYLCASSLERGGDEAFFGQGTRLTVV.

This clonotype was found a few times. The chain links TRBV7-2 to TRBJ2-7, with D possibly matching TRBD2 (6 bases). Germline V gives CDR1 SGHTA, CDR2 FQGNSA. Trimming took off 6 bases at V and 1 base at J, with 13 bases between the two ends. The length of the CDR3 is 14 residues. The CDR3 region has the DNA TGTGCCAGCAGGGTACACGGGAGTTCCTACGAGCAGTACTTC. Its translation: CASRVHGSSYEQYF.

This clonotype occurred a few times. The V call is TRBV4-3, the J call TRBJ2-1; D ambiguous. From germline, CDR1 is LGHNA and CDR2 YSLEER. V lost 0 bases and J 8 bases, leaving 14 bases between the germline ends. This CDR3 spans 15 amino acids. CDR3 in amino acids: CASSQDYRPSHEQFF. The CDR3 DNA is TGCGCCAGCAGCCAAGATTACCGCCCTTCCCATGAGCAGTTCTTC.

This clonotype was recorded a few times. The V call is TRBV29-1, the J call TRBJ1-2; no definite D call. CDR1 and CDR2 from the germline V gene are SQVTM and ANQGSEA. The CDR3 runs 13 residues. The V gene lost 4 bases and the J gene lost 2 bases, with 11 bases spanning the gap. The CDR3 sequence: CSVVKALNYGYTF. The CDR3 bases are TGCAGCGTTGTCAAGGCGCTGAACTATGGCTACACCTTC.

This sequence joins TRBV7-9 and TRBJ1-1, with TRBD1 matching over 8 bases. The CDR3 has 12 amino acids. CDR1 SEHNR and CDR2 FQNEAQ come from the germline V gene (reference sequence). V dropped 4 bases and J dropped 7; count of bases not matched to a gene: 2. The CDR3 bases are TGTGCCAGCAGCTCGACAGGGGATGAAGCTTTCTTT. The encoded protein is CASSSTGDEAFF.